These 21 T cell receptor beta chains share one sample of origin, sequenced in a study of blood T cell repertoires in COVID-19. TCRdb's copy holds only in-frame clones and misses some; the assay was immunoSEQ multiplex PCR. This table has under 350,000 clones, around 86% appearing once. The sample taken for sequencing was PBMCs or T cells enriched from blood (not recorded which). The origin of the receptors is a woman aged 40 to 50 with acute COVID-19.

This clone was observed once. The chain has TRBV5-1 and TRBJ1-6; the match to TRBD1 covers 8 bases. Germline trimming cut 4 bases from V and 10 bases from J; bases unmatched to any gene: 10. Germline values: CDR1 SGHRS, CDR2 YFSETQ. The CDR3 has 15 residues. The DNA of the CDR3 is TGCGCCAGCAGCCCGAATGGACAGGGTGGGTCACCCCTCCACTTT. Its translation is CASSPNGQGGSPLHF.

The chain combines TRBV24-1 with TRBJ2-2; TRBD1 agrees at 7 bases. CDR1 KGHDR and CDR2 SFDVKD come from the germline V gene. Trimming removed 4 bases from V and 2 bases from J; junction bases left unmatched: 21. The CDR3 length is 21 residues. The CDR3 is CATSDRDVRQGSRPNTGELFF. The DNA for the CDR3 is TGTGCCACCAGTGACCGCGATGTGAGACAGGGCTCCCGACCAAACACCGGGGAGCTGTTTTTT.

This rearrangement joins TRBV11-2 to TRBJ2-3; 12 positions match TRBD2. This CDR3 comprises 17 residues. Germline CDR1 and CDR2: SGHAT and FQNNGV. J was trimmed by 0 bases and V by 9 bases; bases with no gene match: 10. CDR3 nucleotide sequence: TGTGCCAGTCGACTCATAGGACTAGCGGGAAGCACAGATACGCAGTATTTT. It translates to CASRLIGLAGSTDTQYF.

This clone was counted many times. This chain connects TRBV21-1 to TRBJ1-4. TRBV21-1 is a recognized pseudogene. The CDR3 spans 16 residues. The CDR3 DNA is TGTGCCAGCAGCAAAGCCAGGGAGGCAACTAATGAAAAACTGTTTTTT. This gives the protein CASSKAREATNEKLFF.

This rearrangement joins TRBV29-1 to TRBJ2-3, with 8 bases fitting TRBD2. The junction had 5 bases not matched to a gene; V was cut back by 6 bases and J by 0 bases. CDR1 is SQVTM, CDR2 ANQGSEA, per germline. This CDR3 is 14 amino acids long. Written as DNA, the CDR3 is TGCAGCGTCCGGGGGGGAACTAGCACAGATACGCAGTATTTT. It codes for CSVRGGTSTDTQYF.

This chain uses TRBV27 with TRBJ1-2; the D gene is possibly TRBD1 (6 bases). The CDR3 loop spans 13 amino acids. Between the trimmed V and J ends, which lost 10 bases and 2 bases, there was a span of 14 bases. Per germline, CDR1 MNHEY and CDR2 SMNVEV (reference sequence). Written as DNA, the CDR3 is TGTGCCACCGGGGGGCCGGGGAACTATGGCTACACCTTC. Its translation is CATGGPGNYGYTF.

This rearrangement joins TRBV1 to TRBJ1-4. TRBV1 is assigned pseudogene status. The CDR3 is made up of 17 amino acids. Here the CDR3 DNA reads TGCACCAGCAGCCAAGACCCTAGCGAGACACCGAATGAAAAACTGTTTTTT. It specifies CTSSQDPSETPNEKLFF.

The chain employs TRBV23-1 and TRBJ2-1; 14 bases align to TRBD2. TRBV23-1 is placed among ORFs of uncertain function. CDR3 size: 18 residues. V lost 3 bases, J lost 4 bases, and 8 bases stayed unmatched. As DNA, the CDR3 is TGCGCCAGCAGTCACCCTCAGGGACTAGCGGGGGTATACAATGAGCAGTTCTTC. This encodes CASSHPQGLAGVYNEQFF.

This chain links TRBV5-6 with TRBJ1-4; D is perhaps TRBD1 (5 bases). Per the germline V gene, CDR1 is SGHDT and CDR2 is YYEEEE. CDR3 length: 16 amino acids. Trimming stripped 6 bases from V and 5 bases from J, with 20 bases between. CDR3 sequence: CASNHVSAGQNEKLFF. The CDR3 nucleotides read TGTGCCAGCAACCATGTGTCGGCGGGGCAGAATGAAAAACTGTTTTTT.

The rearrangement joins TRBV10-3 to TRBJ2-1; 10 bases are shared with TRBD1. Germline CDR1 and CDR2: ENHRY and SYGVKD. The CDR3 totals 22 residues. The J segment lost 1 base and the V segment lost 4 bases, leaving 22 bases of the junction unmatched. The CDR3 coding sequence is TGTGCCATCAGTGCCCCTAGGGGACAGGGGATGGCGGGAGGTAGGTCCTACAATGAGCAGTTCTTC. It translates to CAISAPRGQGMAGGRSYNEQFF.

There are a few counts of this clone. The chain couples TRBV5-1 to TRBJ1-2, with TRBD1 identical over 8 bases. The germline gives CDR1 SGHRS, CDR2 YFSETQ. The length of the CDR3 is 14 residues. The J segment lost 7 bases and the V segment lost 3 bases, leaving 8 bases of the junction unmatched. The CDR3 bases are TGCGCCAGCAGCTCAAGCCAGGGGGCGGTTGGCTACACCTTC. It translates to CASSSSQGAVGYTF.

This clone has more than one count but fewer than ten. The chain combines TRBV19 with TRBJ2-5; 9 positions match TRBD1. Germline V gives CDR1 LNHDA, CDR2 SQIVND (reference sequence). This CDR3 is 14 amino acids long. The V and J ends lost 7 bases and 5 bases, in that order; junction bases with no gene match: 8. CDR3 in amino acids: CASTRQGDAETQYF. DNA for the CDR3: TGTGCCAGTACGAGACAGGGGGACGCTGAGACCCAGTACTTC. Complete variable domain (other parts from reference TRBV19 and TRBJ2-5): DGGITQSPKYLFRKEGQNVTLSCEQNLNHDAMYWYRQDPGQGLRLIYYSQIVNDFQKGDIAEGYSVSREKKESFPLTVTSAQKNPTAFYLCASTRQGDAETQYFGPGTRLLVL.

The rearrangement joins TRBV3-1 (or the pseudogene TRBV3-2) to TRBJ1-3; D is ambiguous. CDR1 and CDR2 from the germline V gene are LGHDT and YNNKEL (reference sequence). The ends were cut back, 3 bases at V and 0 bases at J, with 9 bases in the middle. This CDR3 is 15 amino acids long. The DNA of the CDR3 is TGTGCCAGCAGCCAGGTGACAAACTCTGGAAACACCATATATTTT. This codes for CASSQVTNSGNTIYF.

V usage is TRBV5-6 and J usage is TRBJ2-5; 8 bases are a match to TRBD1. This CDR3 has 16 residues. Germline V lookup: CDR1 SGHDT, CDR2 YYEEEE. With V trimmed by 2 bases and J by 3 bases, 9 bases remained unmatched. CDR3 amino acids: CASSLRRRQGKETQYF. The DNA for the CDR3 is TGTGCCAGCAGCTTACGCCGTAGACAGGGGAAAGAGACCCAGTACTTC.

This clone appeared a single time. J is TRBJ2-3 and V is TRBV6-5; tentatively, D is TRBD2 (5 bases). V lost 6 bases, J lost 6 bases, and 19 bases lay in between. In germline, CDR1 is MNHEY, CDR2 SVGAGI. The CDR3 consists of 15 residues. For the CDR3, the DNA is TGTGCCAGCAGGGATCGACTACAAGCAGGCGATACGCAGTATTTT. The encoded protein is CASRDRLQAGDTQYF.

The gene calls are TRBV7-2 and TRBJ2-7; maybe TRBD2 (5 bases). Trimming stripped 5 bases from V and 3 bases from J, with 11 bases between. CDR1 is SGHTA, CDR2 FQGNSA, per germline. The CDR3 loop spans 13 amino acids. The CDR3 coding sequence is TGTGCCAGCAGCACCAACCGGGACTACGAGCAGTACTTC. The encoded protein is CASSTNRDYEQYF.

The J gene is TRBJ1-4, the V gene TRBV18; 8 nucleotides line up with TRBD1. J lost 5 bases, V lost 1 base, and 3 bases had no gene match. Germline assignment: CDR1 KGHSH and CDR2 LQKENI. This CDR3 is built from 15 residues. CDR3 in amino acids: CASSPQGTGNEKLFF. DNA for the CDR3: TGTGCCAGCTCACCACAAGGGACAGGAAATGAAAAACTGTTTTTT.

This rearrangement joins TRBV6-2 or TRBV6-3 to TRBJ2-7; 7 nucleotides agree with TRBD1. V dropped 4 bases and J dropped 5; count of bases not matched to a gene: 14. The length of the CDR3 is 16 residues. Germline V CDR1 and CDR2: MNHEY, SVGEGT. The CDR3 protein is CASSWKTAGTVDEQYF. DNA of the CDR3: TGTGCCAGCAGTTGGAAAACGGCCGGGACAGTGGACGAGCAGTACTTC.

This chain uses TRBV18 with TRBJ2-7; possible D gene TRBD2, 7 bases. Germline assignment: CDR1 KGHSH and CDR2 LQKENI. This CDR3 comprises 15 residues. Trimming shortened V by 6 bases and J by 5 bases, and 20 bases separated the two germline ends. CDR3 loop: CASSQREGGGDEQYF. CDR3 DNA sequence: TGTGCCAGCTCCCAAAGGGAGGGGGGCGGCGACGAGCAGTACTTC. Variable domain in full (rest from reference TRBV18 and TRBJ2-7): NAGVMQNPRHLVRRRGQEARLRCSPMKGHSHVYWYRQLPEEGLKFMVYLQKENIIDESGMPKERFSAEFPKEGPSILRIQQVVRGDSAAYFCASSQREGGGDEQYFGPGTRLTVT.

The CDR3 is CASSQDIFDRGFSPLHF. DNA of the CDR3: TGCGCCAGCAGCCAAGATATTTTCGATCGGGGTTTTTCACCCCTCCACTTT. This chain links TRBV4-3 with TRBJ1-6; D is unresolved. CDR3 length: 17 residues. V lost 0 bases and J 9 bases, leaving 18 bases between the germline ends. Germline V CDR1 and CDR2: LGHNA, YSLEER.

J is TRBJ2-2 and V is TRBV18; 8 nucleotides align to TRBD2. Germline V gene lookup returns CDR1 KGHSH and CDR2 LQKENI. After removal of 3 bases from V and 4 bases from J, the junction contained 13 bases not matched to a gene. This CDR3 spans 18 amino acids. The CDR3 coding sequence is TGTGCCAGCTCACCCCCGGTAGCGGGGTCTCTCAGCACCGGGGAGCTGTTTTTT. Protein: CASSPPVAGSLSTGELFF.